This TCR beta chain was observed in a study of cytomegalovirus exposure and HLA in healthy donors. The PCR used 60 Vbeta and 13 Jbeta primers. Repertoires were generated with immunoSEQ multiplex PCR, while TCRdb's copy carries only in-frame clones and drops some. The repertoire holds more than 140,000 clones, with roughly 82% as singletons. Germline V gene data show CDR1 as SGHDT and CDR2 as YYEEEE. The CDR3 loop spans 15 amino acids. Trimming took 2 bases from V and 4 from J; bases not matched to a gene: 8. Material: PBMCs. The receptor's source is a man aged 30-40 years in good health and CMV-seropositive. The chain recombines TRBV5-6 with TRBJ1-2, with 7 nucleotides matching TRBD1. The CDR3 sequence is CASSLTGARIYGYTF. CDR3 nucleotide sequence: TGTGCCAGCAGCTTAACAGGGGCCCGGATCTATGGCTACACCTTC.